This TCR beta chain was identified during a study of blood T cell repertoires in COVID-19. Germline CDR1 is SGHTS and CDR2 is YDEGEE. The CDR3 length is 11 residues. Deletions cut 3 bases from V and 12 bases from J, with 13 bases between. Original data processing: How many nucleated cells were present was estimated from reference gene primer amplification. The data were produced by immunoSEQ multiplex PCR, yet TCRdb's version contains in-frame clones alone and is incomplete. V and J calls and clone size come straight from that table; D and trimming were deduced from the DNA. The table has roughly 190,000 clones, around 83% seen once.

The clonotype was recovered from a woman between 40 and 55 years old with acute or convalescent COVID-19. Source material: peripheral blood. This sequence joins TRBV5-8 and TRBJ2-7, with D maybe TRBD1 (6 bases). The CDR3 reads CASSSTGMMYF. CDR3 nucleotide sequence: TGTGCCAGCAGCTCCACAGGGATGATGTACTTC. The full variable domain, its missing parts supplied by reference TRBV5-8 and TRBJ2-7, is EAGVTQSPTHLIKTRGQQATLRCSPISGHTSVYWYQQALGLGLQFLLWYDEGEERNRGNFPPRFSGRQFPNYSSELNVNALELEDSALYLCASSSTGMMYFGPGTRLTVT.